The 5 T cell receptor beta chains reported below all come from one sample, sequenced in a study of identical twins. TCRdb reanalysed the 5' RACE reads using MiXCR and keeps one entry per CDR3 protein. The sample lists some 500,000 distinct CDR3 sequences, 13% to 15% occurring once. These records were also assigned to another study, of yellow fever vaccine responses in identical twins.

Material for sequencing was CD4+ T cells sorted from blood. These receptors all stem from a woman aged 18-29 years in good health.

The V and J genes are TRBV6-1 and TRBJ2-4; D tentatively fits TRBD1 or TRBD2 (5 bases each). CDR1 MNHNS and CDR2 SASEGT come from the germline V gene. This CDR3 contains 15 residues. The ends were cut back, 7 bases at V and 2 bases at J, with 15 bases in the middle. The CDR3 DNA follows: TGTGCCAGCAAGAGGGGTTTGGAGACCAAAAACATTCAGTACTTC. Translation gives CASKRGLETKNIQYF.

V usage is TRBV29-1 and J usage is TRBJ2-5, with D perhaps matching TRBD1 (5 bases). The CDR3 has 12 amino acids. Trimming took off 7 bases at V and 5 bases at J, with 14 bases between the two ends. Germline loops: CDR1 SQVTM, CDR2 ANQGSEA. CDR3 residues: CSGVGAPETQYF. The CDR3 DNA sequence: TGCAGCGGGGTAGGGGCTCCCGAGACCCAGTACTTC. Full variable domain (rest looked up from reference TRBV29-1 and TRBJ2-5): SAVISQKPSRDICQRGTSLTIQCQVDSQVTMMFWYRQQPGQSLTLIATANQGSEATYESGFVIDKFPISRPNLTFSTLTVSNMSPEDSSIYLCSGVGAPETQYFGPGTRLLVL.

The gene calls are TRBV5-5 and TRBJ1-1; 9 positions agree with TRBD1. CDR1 and CDR2 (germline): SGHKS, YYEKEE (reference sequence). The CDR3 runs to 17 residues. Losses at the gene ends were 4 bases for V and 0 bases for J; bases not matched to a gene: 10. CDR3 sequence: CASSKDRGLDMNTEAFF. In nucleotides, the CDR3 is TGTGCCAGCAGCAAGGACAGGGGTTTGGACATGAACACTGAAGCTTTCTTT.

The chain recombines TRBV29-1 with TRBJ2-6; no definite D call. The CDR3 loop spans 13 amino acids. Germline values: CDR1 SQVTM, CDR2 ANQGSEA. Trimming pared 5 bases from V and 0 bases from J, leaving 5 bases between. In nucleotides, the CDR3 is TGCAGCGTTATCAGCTCTGGGGCCAACGTCCTGACTTTC. It codes for CSVISSGANVLTF.

The J gene is TRBJ1-2, the V gene TRBV10-3; 7 bases are shared with TRBD1. Looked up from germline, CDR1 is ENHRY and CDR2 is SYGVKD. The CDR3 runs 12 residues. V lost 10 bases to trimming and J lost 6 bases; unmatched junction nucleotides: 8. CDR3 in DNA: TGTGCCAGTTCGCCCGACAGGGATGGCTACACCTTC. Its translation: CASSPDRDGYTF.